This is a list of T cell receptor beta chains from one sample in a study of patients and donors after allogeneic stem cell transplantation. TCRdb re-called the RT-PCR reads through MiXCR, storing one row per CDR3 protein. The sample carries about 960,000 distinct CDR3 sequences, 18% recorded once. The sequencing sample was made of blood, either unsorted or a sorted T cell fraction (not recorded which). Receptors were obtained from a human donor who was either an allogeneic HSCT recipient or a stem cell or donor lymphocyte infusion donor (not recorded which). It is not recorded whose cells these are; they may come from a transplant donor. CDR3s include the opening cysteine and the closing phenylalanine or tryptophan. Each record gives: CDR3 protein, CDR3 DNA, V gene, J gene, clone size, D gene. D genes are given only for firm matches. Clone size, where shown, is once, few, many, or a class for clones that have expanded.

CDR3: CASSLYRGSETQYF; DNA: TGCGCCAGCAGCTTGTATAGGGGGTCGGAGACCCAGTACTTC; V: TRBV5-1; J: TRBJ2-5; size: NA; D: NA
CDR3: CASSKGQGATDTQYF; DNA: TGTGCCAGCAGTAAGGGACAGGGGGCGACAGATACGCAGTATTTT; V: TRBV12-3/TRBV12-4; J: TRBJ2-3; size: NA; D: TRBD1
CDR3: CASGFNQGETQYF; DNA: TGCGCCAGCGGCTTCAATCAGGGAGAGACCCAGTACTTC; V: TRBV5-1; J: TRBJ2-5; size: NA; D: NA
CDR3: CASSESPPGYTIYF; DNA: TGTGCCAGCAGTGAATCCCCCCCAGGGTACACCATATATTTT; V: TRBV25-1; J: TRBJ1-3; size: NA; D: NA
CDR3: CASKDRGGTDTQYF; DNA: TGTGCCAGTAAAGACAGGGGTGGCACAGATACGCAGTATTTT; V: TRBV19; J: TRBJ2-3; size: NA; D: TRBD1
CDR3: CSARDRRGSESPLHF; DNA: TGCAGTGCTAGAGATCGGCGGGGCTCGGAGTCACCCCTCCACTTT; V: TRBV20-1; J: TRBJ1-6; size: few; D: NA
CDR3: CASSIGGGSYEQYF; DNA: TGCGCCAGCAGCATCGGCGGGGGCTCCTACGAGCAGTACTTC; V: TRBV5-1; J: TRBJ2-7; size: NA; D: TRBD2
CDR3: CSAPPTGQNYGYTF; DNA: TGCAGTGCACCGCCGACCGGACAGAACTATGGCTACACCTTC; V: TRBV20-1; J: TRBJ1-2; size: few; D: NA
CDR3: CASSSGDRQSIHSGANVLTF; DNA: TGTGCCAGCAGTAGTGGGGACCGCCAATCCATTCACTCTGGGGCCAACGTCCTGACTTTC; V: TRBV12-3/TRBV12-4; J: TRBJ2-6; size: NA; D: NA
CDR3: CAISSRTVGNEQFF; DNA: TGTGCCATCAGTAGCCGAACAGTAGGCAATGAGCAGTTCTTC; V: TRBV10-3; J: TRBJ2-1; size: many; D: NA
CDR3: CAVLWPGIYGYTF; DNA: TGTGCCGTCTTATGGCCAGGGATATATGGCTACACCTTC; V: TRBV11-3; J: TRBJ1-2; size: few; D: NA
CDR3: CASSHRQGDSYEQYF; DNA: TGCGCCAGCAGCCATAGACAGGGGGATTCCTACGAGCAGTACTTC; V: TRBV4-1; J: TRBJ2-7; size: NA; D: TRBD1
CDR3: CSVPKMNTEAFF; DNA: TGCAGCGTCCCCAAGATGAACACTGAAGCTTTCTTT; V: TRBV29-1; J: TRBJ1-1; size: few; D: NA
CDR3: CASSFQGPGDGYTF; DNA: TGTGCCAGCAGTTTCCAGGGCCCAGGAGATGGCTACACCTTC; V: TRBV12-3/TRBV12-4; J: TRBJ1-2; size: NA; D: NA
CDR3: CSARDRTPLWGNEQFF; DNA: TGCAGTGCTAGAGATCGTACACCCTTATGGGGGAATGAGCAGTTCTTC; V: TRBV20-1; J: TRBJ2-1; size: few; D: NA
CDR3: CASSSGRDTQYF; DNA: TGCGCCAGCAGCTCCGGACGAGATACGCAGTATTTT; V: TRBV5-1; J: TRBJ2-3; size: many; D: NA
CDR3: CATSEDWADTQYF; DNA: TGTGCCACCAGTGAGGATTGGGCAGATACGCAGTATTTT; V: TRBV24-1; J: TRBJ2-3; size: NA; D: NA
CDR3: CAISEIWGLAVQETQYF; DNA: TGTGCCATCAGTGAAATTTGGGGACTAGCGGTACAAGAGACCCAGTACTTC; V: TRBV10-3; J: TRBJ2-5; size: few; D: TRBD2
CDR3: CATSPTSGSYEQYF; DNA: TGTGCCACTTCCCCGACTAGCGGTTCCTACGAGCAGTACTTC; V: TRBV24-1; J: TRBJ2-7; size: NA; D: TRBD2
CDR3: CAISDGGNSPLHF; DNA: TGTGCCATCAGTGACGGGGGCAACTCACCCCTCCACTTT; V: TRBV10-3; J: TRBJ1-6; size: few; D: NA
CDR3: CASSYFSTEAFF; DNA: TGTGCCAGCAGTTACTTTTCCACTGAAGCTTTCTTT; V: TRBV6-2/TRBV6-3; J: TRBJ1-1; size: NA; D: NA
CDR3: CASRPRESNEQFF; DNA: TGTGCCAGCAGACCCCGAGAGAGCAATGAGCAGTTCTTC; V: TRBV6-2/TRBV6-3; J: TRBJ2-1; size: NA; D: NA
CDR3: CASSGSPPGLPEYF; DNA: TGTGCCAGCAGCGGATCCCCCCCGGGACTCCCGGAGTATTTT; V: TRBV7-9; J: TRBJ2-3; size: few; D: NA
CDR3: CASSLTGTSGSTEQYF; DNA: TGTGCCAGCAGCCTAACCGGGACTAGCGGGAGTACCGAGCAGTACTTC; V: TRBV7-2; J: TRBJ2-7; size: NA; D: TRBD2
CDR3: CASSAGGGTIQETQYF; DNA: TGTGCCAGCAGTGCTGGTGGGGGCACTATCCAAGAGACCCAGTACTTC; V: TRBV25-1; J: TRBJ2-5; size: few; D: NA
CDR3: CASSRPVGADTQYF; DNA: TGTGCCAGCAGCCGACCTGTGGGTGCAGATACGCAGTATTTT; V: TRBV11-2; J: TRBJ2-3; size: NA; D: NA
CDR3: CASRGLSTGPNEQYF; DNA: TGTGCCAGCAGGGGCCTGTCTACGGGGCCAAACGAGCAGTACTTC; V: TRBV12-3/TRBV12-4; J: TRBJ2-7; size: many; D: NA
CDR3: CSASSGRIAYEQYF; DNA: TGCAGTGCTAGTAGCGGGAGGATCGCCTACGAGCAGTACTTC; V: TRBV20-1; J: TRBJ2-7; size: few; D: TRBD2
CDR3: CSARGSRKLSPSYEQYF; DNA: TGCAGTGCTAGGGGCAGCCGAAAACTCTCCCCCTCCTACGAGCAGTACTTC; V: TRBV20-1; J: TRBJ2-7; size: NA; D: NA
CDR3: CASFGWQNTGELFF; DNA: TGTGCCAGTTTCGGATGGCAGAACACCGGGGAGCTGTTTTTT; V: TRBV2; J: TRBJ2-2; size: once; D: NA
CDR3: CASSVYDQEDTQYF; DNA: TGTGCCAGCAGCGTATACGACCAGGAGGATACGCAGTATTTT; V: TRBV9; J: TRBJ2-3; size: NA; D: NA
CDR3: CASSPVRTGTQYF; DNA: TGTGCCAGCAGCCCCGTCAGGACGGGTACGCAGTATTTT; V: TRBV9; J: TRBJ2-3; size: NA; D: NA
CDR3: CASCRQGHYGYTF; DNA: TGTGCCAGCTGTCGACAGGGGCATTATGGCTACACCTTC; V: TRBV12-3/TRBV12-4; J: TRBJ1-2; size: few; D: TRBD1
CDR3: CASSPQRETGRHHYGYTF; DNA: TGTGCCAGCTCACCCCAACGAGAAACCGGGAGGCACCACTATGGCTACACCTTC; V: TRBV18; J: TRBJ1-2; size: once; D: NA
CDR3: CASSSQTGFGGYTF; DNA: TGTGCCAGCAGTTCCCAGACAGGTTTTGGCGGCTACACCTTC; V: TRBV12-3/TRBV12-4; J: TRBJ1-2; size: many; D: NA
CDR3: CASSLEGWSYEQYF; DNA: TGCGCCAGCAGCTTGGAGGGTTGGAGCTACGAGCAGTACTTC; V: TRBV5-1; J: TRBJ2-7; size: few; D: NA
CDR3: CASSEVAGSTGELFF; DNA: TGTGCCAGCAGTGAAGTGGCGGGAAGCACCGGGGAGCTGTTTTTT; V: TRBV2; J: TRBJ2-2; size: few; D: NA
CDR3: CASSMVEKPETQYF; DNA: TGTGCCAGTAGTATGGTCGAAAAACCGGAGACCCAGTACTTC; V: TRBV19; J: TRBJ2-5; size: NA; D: NA
CDR3: CASSLDRASGNTIYF; DNA: TGTGCCAGCAGCTTAGACAGGGCCAGTGGAAACACCATATATTTT; V: TRBV5-5; J: TRBJ1-3; size: NA; D: TRBD1
CDR3: CASTLDGPTRSYTF; DNA: TGTGCCAGCACCCTTGACGGACCCACTCGAAGCTACACCTTC; V: TRBV6-2/TRBV6-3; J: TRBJ1-2; size: NA; D: NA